These 10 T cell receptor beta chains were sequenced from one sample in a study of blood T cell repertoires in COVID-19. The method was immunoSEQ multiplex PCR; TCRdb's version includes in-frame clones alone and lacks a portion of them. The sample includes 150,000 to 190,000 clones, about four fifths of them seen just once. Input material: peripheral blood. The receptors originated from a man between 60 and 75 years old with acute or convalescent COVID-19.

In its sample, this clone was seen a few times. The rearrangement joins TRBV12-3 or TRBV12-4 to TRBJ2-7; TRBD1 aligns across 7 bases. CDR3 size: 12 residues. The V segment lost 5 bases and the J segment 6 bases; nucleotides outside the gene matches: 4. The CDR3 DNA sequence: TGTGCCAGCAGTCGATCAGGGGGCGAGCAGTACTTC. Residues: CASSRSGGEQYF.

V usage is TRBV19 and J usage is TRBJ1-2, with D possibly matching TRBD1 (6 bases). Germline V CDR1 and CDR2: LNHDA, SQIVND (reference sequence). V was shortened by 5 bases and J by 2 bases, with 12 bases between the two germline ends. The CDR3 totals 14 residues. CDR3 protein: CASSGTGLNYGYTF. CDR3 nucleotide sequence: TGTGCCAGTAGTGGAACAGGGTTGAACTATGGCTACACCTTC.

The chain uses TRBV6-2 or TRBV6-3 and TRBJ2-2; D is possibly TRBD1 (6 bases). Germline loops: CDR1 MNHEY, CDR2 SVGEGT. The CDR3 sequence is 13 residues long. V lost 5 bases and J 9 bases, leaving 13 bases between the germline ends. The CDR3 bases are TGTGCCAGCAGTAACAGGGCGGTTTGGGAGCTGTTTTTT. Protein product: CASSNRAVWELFF.

The rearrangement links TRBV5-1 to TRBJ2-1, with 9 bases lining up with TRBD2. V lost 5 bases, J lost 4 bases, and 7 bases stayed unmatched. The V gene's germline CDR1 is SGHRS and CDR2 YFSETQ. The CDR3 consists of 15 residues. CDR3 amino acids: CASSIPSGGYNEQFF. DNA for the CDR3: TGCGCCAGCAGTATCCCCAGCGGGGGGTACAATGAGCAGTTCTTC.

The chain has TRBV6-4 and TRBJ2-7; 10 bases line up with TRBD2. In germline, CDR1 is MRHNA, CDR2 SNTAGT. V lost 6 bases, J lost 6 bases, and 8 bases stayed unmatched. The CDR3 runs to 14 residues. CDR3 DNA sequence: TGTGCCAGCAGCCAGACGGTAGCGGGAGGCGAGCAGTACTTC. Protein: CASSQTVAGGEQYF.

In DNA form, the CDR3 reads TGTGCCAGCAGGTCGGCAGGGTCTAATGAAAAACTGTTTTTT. It codes for CASRSAGSNEKLFF. V gene TRBV6-5 combines with J gene TRBJ1-4; tentatively, D is TRBD1 (5 bases). Germline CDR1 MNHEY, CDR2 SVGAGI. CDR3 length: 14 residues. V was cut by 6 bases and J by 3 bases, with 11 bases left in between.

The chain has TRBV5-4 and TRBJ1-2; TRBD1 might be the D (5 bases). V gave up 1 base and J gave up 4 bases, with 17 bases separating them. The CDR3 covers 16 residues. Per the germline V gene, CDR1 is SGHNT and CDR2 is YYREEE (reference sequence). The CDR3 region has the DNA TGTGCCAGCAGCTTGTTGTCCGGGACGGGAGTCTATGGCTACACCTTC. Translating gives CASSLLSGTGVYGYTF. Using reference TRBV5-4 and TRBJ1-2 for the parts outside the CDR3, the full variable domain is ETGVTQSPTHLIKTRGQQVTLRCSSQSGHNTVSWYQQALGQGPQFIFQYYREEENGRGNFPPRFSGLQFPNYSSELNVNALELDDSALYLCASSLLSGTGVYGYTFGSGTRLTVV.

As DNA, the CDR3 is TGTGCCAGCAGCCAAGATTGGGGGGGGACAGGAGGGTCCTACGAGCAGTACTTC. Residues: CASSQDWGGTGGSYEQYF. This chain uses TRBV3-1 (or the pseudogene TRBV3-2) with TRBJ2-7, with D perhaps TRBD1 (8 bases). The CDR3 contains 18 residues. Per the germline V gene, CDR1 is LGHDT and CDR2 is YNNKEL (reference sequence). Trimming stripped 0 bases from V and 1 base from J, with 19 bases between.

This clone has a handful of counts. This rearrangement joins TRBV6-5 to TRBJ2-5; a possible D gene is TRBD1 (5 bases). V shed 5 bases and J shed 3 bases, with 16 bases lying between them. The germline CDR1 and CDR2 sequences are MNHEY and SVGAGI. The CDR3 runs to 15 residues. The CDR3 bases are TGTGCCAGCAGTATAAATGGGGCCCTCAAAGAGACCCAGTACTTC. Protein sequence: CASSINGALKETQYF.

The chain is built from TRBV11-2 and TRBJ2-3, with TRBD2 matching over 11 bases. Germline-derived CDR1 and CDR2 are SGHAT and FQNNGV. V trimming: 1 base; J trimming: 3 bases; junction bases outside the gene matches: 9. The CDR3 spans 18 residues. CDR3 protein: CASSLGQLAGEGTDTQYF. In DNA form, the CDR3 reads TGTGCCAGCAGCTTAGGGCAACTAGCGGGAGAGGGTACAGATACGCAGTATTTT.